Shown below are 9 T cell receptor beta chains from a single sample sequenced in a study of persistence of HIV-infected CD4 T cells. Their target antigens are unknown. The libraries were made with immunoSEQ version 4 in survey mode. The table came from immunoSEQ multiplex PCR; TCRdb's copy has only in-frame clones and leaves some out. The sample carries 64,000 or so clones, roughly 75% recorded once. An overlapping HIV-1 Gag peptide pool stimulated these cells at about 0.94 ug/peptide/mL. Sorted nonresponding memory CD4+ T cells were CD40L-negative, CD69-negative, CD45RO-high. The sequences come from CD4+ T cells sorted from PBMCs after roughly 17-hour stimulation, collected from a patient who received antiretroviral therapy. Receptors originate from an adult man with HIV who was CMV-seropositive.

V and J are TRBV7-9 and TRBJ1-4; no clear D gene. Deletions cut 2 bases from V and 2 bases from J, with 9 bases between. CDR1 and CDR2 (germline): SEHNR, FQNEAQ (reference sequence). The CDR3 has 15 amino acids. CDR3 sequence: CASSLNPSTNEKLFF. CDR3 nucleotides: TGTGCCAGCAGCTTAAACCCATCGACTAATGAAAAACTGTTTTTT.

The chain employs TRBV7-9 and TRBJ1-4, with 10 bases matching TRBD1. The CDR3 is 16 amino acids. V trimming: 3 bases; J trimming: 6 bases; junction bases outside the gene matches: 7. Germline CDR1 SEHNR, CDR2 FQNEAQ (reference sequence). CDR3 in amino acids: CASSLGSTGGHEKLFF. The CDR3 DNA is TGTGCCAGCAGCTTGGGTTCGACAGGGGGCCATGAAAAACTGTTTTTT.

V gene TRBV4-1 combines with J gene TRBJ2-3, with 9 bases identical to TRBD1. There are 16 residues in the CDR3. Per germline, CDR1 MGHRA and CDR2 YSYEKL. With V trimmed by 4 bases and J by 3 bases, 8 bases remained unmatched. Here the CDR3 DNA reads TGCGCCAGCAGCCTGGGGAGGGACAGGGCGACAGATACGCAGTATTTT. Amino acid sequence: CASSLGRDRATDTQYF.

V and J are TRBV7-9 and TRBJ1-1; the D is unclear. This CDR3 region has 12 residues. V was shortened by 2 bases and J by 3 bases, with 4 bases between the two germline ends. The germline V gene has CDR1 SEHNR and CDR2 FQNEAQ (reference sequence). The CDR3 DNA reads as TGTGCCAGCAGCTTATCAGACACTGAAGCTTTCTTT. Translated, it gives CASSLSDTEAFF.

For the CDR3, the DNA is TGTGCCAGCAGTTTATACGCGGGAGGGAAGGGTGGCTACACCTTC. This gives the protein CASSLYAGGKGGYTF. V is TRBV28 and J is TRBJ1-2; the D is unclear. CDR1 and CDR2 (germline): MDHEN, SYDVKM. The CDR3 runs to 15 residues. Trimming removed 1 base at V and 7 bases at J, with 16 bases between.

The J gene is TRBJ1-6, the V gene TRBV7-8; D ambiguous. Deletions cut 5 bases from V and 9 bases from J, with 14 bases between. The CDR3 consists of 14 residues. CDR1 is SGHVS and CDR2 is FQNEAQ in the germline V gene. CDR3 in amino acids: CASSTDQGGSPLHF. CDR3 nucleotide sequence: TGTGCCAGCAGCACCGACCAAGGCGGTTCACCCCTCCACTTT.

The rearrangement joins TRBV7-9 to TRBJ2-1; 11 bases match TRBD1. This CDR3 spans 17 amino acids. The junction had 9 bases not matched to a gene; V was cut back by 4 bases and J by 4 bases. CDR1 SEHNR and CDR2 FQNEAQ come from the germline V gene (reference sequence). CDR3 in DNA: TGTGCCAGCAGCTCCTACGAGGGACAGGGGGGTTACAATGAGCAGTTCTTC. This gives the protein CASSSYEGQGGYNEQFF.

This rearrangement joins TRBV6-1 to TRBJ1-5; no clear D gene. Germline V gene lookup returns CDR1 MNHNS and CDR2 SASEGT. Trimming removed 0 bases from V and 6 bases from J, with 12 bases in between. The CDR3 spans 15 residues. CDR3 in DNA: TGTGCCAGCAGTGAAGCGCTTTCCCCACGTCAGCCCCAGCATTTT. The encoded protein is CASSEALSPRQPQHF.

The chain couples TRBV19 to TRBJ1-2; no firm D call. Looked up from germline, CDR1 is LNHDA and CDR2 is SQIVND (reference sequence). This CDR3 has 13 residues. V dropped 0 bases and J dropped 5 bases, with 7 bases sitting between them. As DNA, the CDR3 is TGTGCCAGTAGTATAGATCTTAGGTATGGCTACACCTTC. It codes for CASSIDLRYGYTF.